A selection of T cell receptor beta chains follows, all from one sample in a study of T cells in Graves' hyperthyroidism and ophthalmopathy. TCRdb re-analysed the multiplex PCR reads in MiXCR, keeping a single row per CDR3 protein. The sample lists 600,000 to 850,000 distinct CDR3 sequences, around a sixth occurring once. Sequences were obtained from blood. These receptors all come from a woman aged 50 to 65 with Graves' hyperthyroidism that later progressed to Graves' ophthalmopathy. Each CDR3 is given with its conserved first and last residue. Fields, in order: V gene, D gene, CDR3 length, clone size, J gene, CDR3 protein, CDR3 DNA. D genes are given only for firm matches. Expanded clones are given a class, and other clones once, few, many or no size at all.

v_call: TRBV25-1; d_call: -; cdr3_length: 14; clone_size: -; j_call: TRBJ1-6; cdr3_aa: CASSTGLLGSPLHF; cdr3_nt: TGTGCCAGCAGTACAGGGTTATTGGGTTCACCCCTCCACTTT
v_call: TRBV15; d_call: -; cdr3_length: 16; clone_size: -; j_call: TRBJ1-1; cdr3_aa: CATSRDLSGSNTEAFF; cdr3_nt: TGTGCCACCAGCAGAGATTTGTCAGGATCGAACACTGAAGCTTTCTTT
v_call: TRBV4-1; d_call: -; cdr3_length: 17; clone_size: -; j_call: TRBJ1-3; cdr3_aa: CASSQGPRGSSGNTIYF; cdr3_nt: TGCGCCAGCAGCCAAGGTCCAAGGGGAAGCTCTGGAAACACCATATATTTT
v_call: TRBV4-1; d_call: -; cdr3_length: 15; clone_size: few; j_call: TRBJ1-2; cdr3_aa: CASSQELGSNYGYTF; cdr3_nt: TGCGCCAGCAGCCAAGAATTGGGTTCCAACTATGGCTACACCTTC
v_call: TRBV5-1; d_call: -; cdr3_length: 14; clone_size: many; j_call: TRBJ1-1; cdr3_aa: CASSFGTRSLEAFF; cdr3_nt: TGCGCCAGCAGCTTCGGGACAAGGTCCCTTGAAGCTTTCTTT
v_call: TRBV5-4; d_call: -; cdr3_length: 18; clone_size: -; j_call: TRBJ1-1; cdr3_aa: CASSPPRTLSGNNTEAFF; cdr3_nt: TGTGCCAGCAGCCCCCCGCGGACCCTCAGCGGGAATAACACTGAAGCTTTCTTT
v_call: TRBV5-1; d_call: -; cdr3_length: 15; clone_size: -; j_call: TRBJ1-3; cdr3_aa: CASSTDRASGNTIYF; cdr3_nt: TGCGCCAGCAGCACCGACAGAGCCTCTGGAAACACCATATATTTT
v_call: TRBV3-1; d_call: -; cdr3_length: 15; clone_size: many; j_call: TRBJ1-2; cdr3_aa: CASSQDWGALYGYTF; cdr3_nt: TGTGCCAGCAGCCAAGATTGGGGAGCCCTCTATGGCTACACCTTC
v_call: TRBV6-5; d_call: TRBD1; cdr3_length: 15; clone_size: few; j_call: TRBJ2-5; cdr3_aa: CASSYGTGGLETQYF; cdr3_nt: TGTGCCAGCAGTTACGGGACAGGGGGATTAGAGACCCAGTACTTC
v_call: TRBV19; d_call: -; cdr3_length: 12; clone_size: few; j_call: TRBJ2-1; cdr3_aa: CASSNSYNEQFF; cdr3_nt: TGTGCCAGTAGTAACTCCTACAATGAGCAGTTCTTC
v_call: TRBV27; d_call: -; cdr3_length: 13; clone_size: -; j_call: TRBJ2-1; cdr3_aa: CATTREFSDEQFF; cdr3_nt: TGTGCCACCACCCGGGAGTTCTCTGATGAGCAGTTCTTC
v_call: TRBV20-1; d_call: -; cdr3_length: 13; clone_size: few; j_call: TRBJ2-2; cdr3_aa: CSARTENTGELFF; cdr3_nt: TGCAGTGCTAGGACAGAGAACACCGGGGAGCTGTTTTTT
v_call: TRBV9; d_call: TRBD2; cdr3_length: 16; clone_size: -; j_call: TRBJ2-1; cdr3_aa: CASSARAGGPCNEQFF; cdr3_nt: TGTGCCAGCAGCGCACGAGCGGGAGGGCCTTGCAATGAGCAGTTCTTC
v_call: TRBV7-9; d_call: TRBD2; cdr3_length: 16; clone_size: many; j_call: TRBJ2-7; cdr3_aa: CASSSGSGLASYEQYF; cdr3_nt: TGTGCCAGCAGCTCTGGCTCGGGACTAGCCTCCTACGAGCAGTACTTC
v_call: TRBV6-6; d_call: -; cdr3_length: 15; clone_size: many; j_call: TRBJ1-1; cdr3_aa: CASSYARTGNTEAFF; cdr3_nt: TGTGCCAGCAGTTACGCCCGGACGGGGAACACTGAAGCTTTCTTT
v_call: TRBV19; d_call: -; cdr3_length: 16; clone_size: few; j_call: TRBJ2-6; cdr3_aa: CASSMGQRSGANVLTF; cdr3_nt: TGTGCCAGTAGTATGGGGCAACGCTCTGGGGCCAACGTCCTGACTTTC
v_call: TRBV27; d_call: -; cdr3_length: 14; clone_size: -; j_call: TRBJ1-1; cdr3_aa: CASSLRGARTEAFF; cdr3_nt: TGTGCCAGCAGTTTGCGGGGGGCAAGGACTGAAGCTTTCTTT
v_call: TRBV28; d_call: TRBD1; cdr3_length: 16; clone_size: few; j_call: TRBJ1-4; cdr3_aa: CASSRMDRGRNEKLFF; cdr3_nt: TGTGCCAGCAGTCGTATGGACAGGGGGCGTAATGAAAAACTGTTTTTT
v_call: TRBV10-1; d_call: -; cdr3_length: 14; clone_size: once; j_call: TRBJ2-7; cdr3_aa: CASSESGRSYEQYF; cdr3_nt: TGCGCCAGCAGTGAGTCGGGACGGTCCTACGAGCAGTACTTC
v_call: TRBV6-1; d_call: TRBD1; cdr3_length: 14; clone_size: many; j_call: TRBJ2-2; cdr3_aa: CASSKDRGLGELFF; cdr3_nt: TGTGCCAGCAGCAAGGACAGGGGGCTCGGGGAGCTGTTTTTT
v_call: TRBV10-3; d_call: -; cdr3_length: 14; clone_size: many; j_call: TRBJ2-7; cdr3_aa: CAISESGQGYEQYF; cdr3_nt: TGTGCCATCAGTGAGTCGGGGCAGGGTTACGAGCAGTACTTC
v_call: TRBV20-1; d_call: -; cdr3_length: 18; clone_size: few; j_call: TRBJ1-2; cdr3_aa: CSARDAHRRGGNNYGYTF; cdr3_nt: TGCAGTGCTAGAGATGCCCATAGGAGGGGCGGAAATAACTATGGCTACACCTTC
v_call: TRBV3-1; d_call: TRBD1; cdr3_length: 15; clone_size: many; j_call: TRBJ1-6; cdr3_aa: CASSQDQGVGSPLHF; cdr3_nt: TGTGCCAGCAGCCAAGATCAGGGGGTAGGTTCACCCCTCCACTTT
v_call: TRBV20-1; d_call: -; cdr3_length: 15; clone_size: -; j_call: TRBJ1-1; cdr3_aa: CSAKGRTVMNTEAFF; cdr3_nt: TGCAGTGCCAAAGGGAGGACAGTTATGAACACTGAAGCTTTCTTT
v_call: TRBV19; d_call: TRBD2; cdr3_length: 13; clone_size: few; j_call: TRBJ2-2; cdr3_aa: CASTSGATGELFF; cdr3_nt: TGTGCCAGTACGAGCGGGGCCACCGGGGAGCTGTTTTTT
v_call: TRBV29-1; d_call: -; cdr3_length: 11; clone_size: few; j_call: TRBJ2-1; cdr3_aa: CSAGLDNEQFF; cdr3_nt: TGCAGCGCCGGACTCGACAATGAGCAGTTCTTC
v_call: TRBV6-1; d_call: TRBD1; cdr3_length: 14; clone_size: few; j_call: TRBJ1-4; cdr3_aa: CASSPTGVVEKLFF; cdr3_nt: TGTGCCAGCAGTCCAACAGGGGTGGTTGAAAAACTGTTTTTT
v_call: TRBV27; d_call: -; cdr3_length: 15; clone_size: -; j_call: TRBJ1-6; cdr3_aa: CASSLVIQPNSPLHF; cdr3_nt: TGTGCCAGCAGTTTAGTGATACAGCCGAATTCACCCCTCCACTTT
v_call: TRBV27; d_call: -; cdr3_length: 17; clone_size: -; j_call: TRBJ2-3; cdr3_aa: CASSFSLPTPSTDTQYF; cdr3_nt: TGTGCCAGCAGTTTCTCCCTACCTACTCCCAGCACAGATACGCAGTATTTT
v_call: TRBV20-1; d_call: -; cdr3_length: 13; clone_size: many; j_call: TRBJ1-2; cdr3_aa: CSARIGANYGYTF; cdr3_nt: TGCAGTGCTAGGATAGGGGCGAACTATGGCTACACCTTC